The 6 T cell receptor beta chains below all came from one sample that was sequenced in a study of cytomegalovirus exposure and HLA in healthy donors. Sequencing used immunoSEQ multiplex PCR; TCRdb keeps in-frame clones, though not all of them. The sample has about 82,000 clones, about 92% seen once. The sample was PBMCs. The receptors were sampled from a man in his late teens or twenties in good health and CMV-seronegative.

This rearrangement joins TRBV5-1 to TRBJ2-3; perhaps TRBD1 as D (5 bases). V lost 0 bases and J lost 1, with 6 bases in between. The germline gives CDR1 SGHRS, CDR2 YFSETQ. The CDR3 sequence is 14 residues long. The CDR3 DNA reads TGCGCCAGCAGCTTGGGACAGCGCACAGATACGCAGTATTTT. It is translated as CASSLGQRTDTQYF.

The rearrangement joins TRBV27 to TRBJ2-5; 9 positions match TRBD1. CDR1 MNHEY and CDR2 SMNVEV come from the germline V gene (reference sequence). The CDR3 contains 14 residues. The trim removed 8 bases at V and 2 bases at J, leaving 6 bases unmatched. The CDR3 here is CASSTGGLQETQYF. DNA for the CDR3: TGTGCCAGCTCGACAGGGGGTTTACAAGAGACCCAGTACTTC.

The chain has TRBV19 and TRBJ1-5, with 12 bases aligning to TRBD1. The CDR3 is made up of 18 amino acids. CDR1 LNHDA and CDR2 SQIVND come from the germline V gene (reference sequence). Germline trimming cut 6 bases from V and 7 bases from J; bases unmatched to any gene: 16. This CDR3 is CASSWGIRDRGQDQPQHF. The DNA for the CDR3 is TGTGCCAGTAGCTGGGGAATCCGGGACAGGGGGCAGGACCAGCCCCAGCATTTT.

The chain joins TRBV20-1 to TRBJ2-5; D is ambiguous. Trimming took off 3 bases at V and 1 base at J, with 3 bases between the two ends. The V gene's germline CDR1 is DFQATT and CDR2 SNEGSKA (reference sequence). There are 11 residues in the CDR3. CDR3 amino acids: CSASLQETQYF. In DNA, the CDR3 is TGCAGTGCTAGCCTCCAAGAGACCCAGTACTTC.

CDR3 coding DNA: TGCGCCAGCAGCGCCGGACAGTATAGCTCCTACAATGAGCAGTTCTTC. It is translated as CASSAGQYSSYNEQFF. The J gene is TRBJ2-1, the V gene TRBV4-1, with D possibly being TRBD1 (6 bases). The CDR3 has 16 residues. Trimming shortened V by 5 bases and J by 0 bases, and 14 bases separated the two germline ends. Germline V gene sequence: CDR1 MGHRA, CDR2 YSYEKL.

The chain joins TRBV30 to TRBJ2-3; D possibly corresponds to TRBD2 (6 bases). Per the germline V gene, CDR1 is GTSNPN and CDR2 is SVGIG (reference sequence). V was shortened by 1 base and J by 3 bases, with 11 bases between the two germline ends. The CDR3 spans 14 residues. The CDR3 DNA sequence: TGTGCCTGGAGTGGGGGGGTGCGTACAGATACGCAGTATTTT. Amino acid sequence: CAWSGGVRTDTQYF. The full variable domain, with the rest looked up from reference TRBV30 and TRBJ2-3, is SQTIHQWPATLVQPVGSPLSLECTVEGTSNPNLYWYRQAAGRGLQLLFYSVGIGQISSEVPQNLSASRPQDRQFILSSKKLLLSDSGFYLCAWSGGVRTDTQYFGPGTRLTVL.